Sequencing of this T cell receptor (beta chain) was carried out in a study of blood T cell repertoires in COVID-19. Study at large: Spain, Italy and the United States supplied samples that represented acute and convalescent COVID-19. The cDNA or gDNA used as material had been derived from T cells, B-cell-depleted T cells, or PBMCs.

In the authors' methods: The assay estimated nucleated cells by amplifying reference gene primers. Sequencing used immunoSEQ multiplex PCR; TCRdb keeps in-frame clones, though not all of them. The V and J calls and clone size were taken over from that table, and D and trimming were inferred from the DNA. This sample carries about 55,000 clones, roughly 86% of them seen once, and the ten largest clones take roughly 24%. J lost 5 bases, V lost 0 bases, and 4 bases had no gene match. Germline V gene data show CDR1 as SGHRS and CDR2 as YFSETQ. The CDR3 runs to 14 residues. Sequenced material: peripheral blood. This sequence joins TRBV5-1 and TRBJ1-2, with 7 bases lining up with TRBD1. The sequence derives from a woman of 80 years or more with acute or convalescent COVID-19. The CDR3 DNA reads TGCGCCAGCAGCTTGGGACAGGGAGATTATGGCTACACCTTC. It codes for CASSLGQGDYGYTF.